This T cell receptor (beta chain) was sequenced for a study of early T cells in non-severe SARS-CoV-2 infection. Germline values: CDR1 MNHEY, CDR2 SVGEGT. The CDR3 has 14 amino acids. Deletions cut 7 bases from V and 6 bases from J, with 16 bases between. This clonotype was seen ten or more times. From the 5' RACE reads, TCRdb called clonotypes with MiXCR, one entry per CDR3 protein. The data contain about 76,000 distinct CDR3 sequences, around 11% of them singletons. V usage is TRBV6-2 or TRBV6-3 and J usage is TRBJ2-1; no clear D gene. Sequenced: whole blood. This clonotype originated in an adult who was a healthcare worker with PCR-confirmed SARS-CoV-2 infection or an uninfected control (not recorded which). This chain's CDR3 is CASTQGLGTNEQFF. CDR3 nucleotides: TGTGCCAGCACTCAAGGGCTAGGCACCAATGAGCAGTTCTTC.